The 18 T cell receptor beta chains below were found in one sample sequenced in a study of blood T cell repertoires in COVID-19. Generated by immunoSEQ multiplex PCR, the TCRdb table keeps only in-frame clones and is missing some. In the table there are 100,000 to 150,000 clones, approximately 90% of which are singletons. Material: peripheral blood. The receptor source for this set is a man in his sixties with COVID-19, enrolled during active disease.

The chain's CDR3 is CASSQGGGGWPQHF. CDR3 sequence (DNA): TGTGCCAGCTCCCAAGGGGGCGGCGGATGGCCCCAGCATTTT. The chain combines TRBV18 with TRBJ1-5; 7 nucleotides line up with TRBD1. Per germline, CDR1 KGHSH and CDR2 LQKENI. V lost 6 bases, J lost 9 bases, and 11 bases stayed unmatched. CDR3 size: 14 residues.

The chain uses TRBV7-9 and TRBJ1-1; no firm D call. Trimming stripped 2 bases from V and 7 bases from J, with 8 bases between. Germline values: CDR1 SEHNR, CDR2 FQNEAQ (reference sequence). The CDR3 length is 12 residues. The CDR3 here is CASSLYGVEAFF. The CDR3 coding sequence is TGTGCCAGCAGCTTATACGGTGTTGAAGCTTTCTTT. The variable domain in full, with the rest retrieved from reference TRBV7-9 and TRBJ1-1, is DTGVSQNPRHKITKRGQNVTFRCDPISEHNRLYWYRQTLGQGPEFLTYFQNEAQLEKSRLLSDRFSAERPKGSFSTLEIQRTEQGDSAMYLCASSLYGVEAFFGQGTRLTVV.

The chain is built from TRBV6-5 and TRBJ2-5, with D possibly matching TRBD2 (5 bases). CDR1 and CDR2 (germline): MNHEY, SVGAGI. There are 12 residues in the CDR3. V lost 6 bases, J lost 5 bases, and 10 bases lay in between. CDR3 protein: CASRAGRETQYF. CDR3 in DNA: TGTGCCAGCAGGGCGGGTCGGGAGACCCAGTACTTC.

The chain joins TRBV15 to TRBJ2-3, with unresolved D. The CDR3 spans 15 residues. V was cut by 1 base and J by 3 bases, with 11 bases left in between. Germline assignment: CDR1 LNHNV and CDR2 YYDKDF (reference sequence). Here the CDR3 DNA reads TGTGCCACCAGCAGAGGCGAACGGAGAACAGATACGCAGTATTTT. Protein sequence: CATSRGERRTDTQYF.

V is TRBV19 and J is TRBJ2-7; tentatively, D is TRBD2 (5 bases). There are 15 residues in the CDR3. V was cut by 3 bases and J by 1 base, with 13 bases left in between. Germline values: CDR1 LNHDA, CDR2 SQIVND (reference sequence). The CDR3 coding sequence is TGTGCCAGTAGTATGGGAGTGACCCCTTCCTACGAGCAGTACTTC. This sequence encodes CASSMGVTPSYEQYF. Variable domain in full (rest from reference TRBV19 and TRBJ2-7): DGGITQSPKYLFRKEGQNVTLSCEQNLNHDAMYWYRQDPGQGLRLIYYSQIVNDFQKGDIAEGYSVSREKKESFPLTVTSAQKNPTAFYLCASSMGVTPSYEQYFGPGTRLTVT.

The chain joins TRBV19 to TRBJ1-5; weak D call: TRBD1 (5 bases). Trimming took 6 bases from V and 4 from J, leaving 13 bases between them. The CDR3 sequence is 14 residues long. Germline lookup yields CDR1 LNHDA and CDR2 SQIVND (reference sequence). The CDR3 sequence: CASRGLNSNQPQHF. The CDR3 DNA is TGTGCCAGTAGGGGGCTAAATTCTAATCAGCCCCAGCATTTT.

V gene TRBV4-1 combines with J gene TRBJ2-7, with 9 bases aligning to TRBD2. The CDR3 covers 16 residues. Germline-derived CDR1 and CDR2 are MGHRA and YSYEKL. Unmatched junction bases numbered 8, after V lost 1 base and J lost 4 bases. DNA of the CDR3: TGCGCCAGCAGCCAAGGGGTGGCTAGCGGGGCTTACGAGCAGTACTTC. This codes for CASSQGVASGAYEQYF.

The V gene is TRBV7-9, the J gene TRBJ1-2; no clear D gene. CDR3 length: 12 residues. Trimming shortened V by 6 bases and J by 8 bases, and 13 bases separated the two germline ends. Germline V gives CDR1 SEHNR, CDR2 FQNEAQ (reference sequence). CDR3 DNA sequence: TGTGCCAGCAGTTTACTAGGATACGGCTACACCTTC. This codes for CASSLLGYGYTF.

This clone was detected once. The rearrangement joins TRBV5-1 to TRBJ1-1; D is uncertain. Deletions cut 1 base from V and 1 base from J, with 11 bases between. This CDR3 region has 15 residues. CDR1 and CDR2 from the germline V gene are SGHRS and YFSETQ. The CDR3: CASSLSGGGNTEAFF. CDR3 nucleotides: TGCGCCAGCAGCTTGTCCGGTGGAGGGAACACTGAAGCTTTCTTT.

The chain has TRBV5-4 and TRBJ2-7; D uncertain. Germline CDR1 reads SGHNT; CDR2 reads YYREEE (reference sequence). V lost 4 bases and J 0 bases, leaving 17 bases between the germline ends. The length of the CDR3 is 16 residues. The CDR3 loop is CASSPVMVADSYEQYF. CDR3 nucleotide sequence: TGTGCCAGCAGCCCCGTGATGGTAGCTGACTCCTACGAGCAGTACTTC.

The table lists this clone with a few counts. The chain has TRBV27 and TRBJ1-2; the D gene is possibly TRBD1 (5 bases). The CDR3 totals 16 residues. Germline V gene lookup returns CDR1 MNHEY and CDR2 SMNVEV (reference sequence). V lost 10 bases, J lost 2 bases, and 23 bases lay in between. The CDR3 protein is CATKSHGDGGNYGYTF. The CDR3 DNA reads TGTGCCACCAAATCCCACGGGGACGGGGGGAACTATGGCTACACCTTC.

The count of this clone is one. The V and J genes are TRBV28 and TRBJ2-1; the D gene is possibly TRBD2 (7 bases). The CDR3 has 14 residues. V lost 3 bases and J lost 7, with 13 bases in between. The V gene's germline CDR1 is MDHEN and CDR2 SYDVKM. The chain's CDR3 is CASSFEGGTNEQFF. The DNA for the CDR3 is TGTGCCAGCAGTTTTGAGGGGGGGACGAATGAGCAGTTCTTC.

The rearrangement links TRBV2 to TRBJ2-3, with 10 nucleotides matching TRBD2. The CDR3 loop spans 17 amino acids. Germline V CDR1 and CDR2: SNHLY, FYNNEI. Germline trimming cut 4 bases from V and 1 base from J; bases unmatched to any gene: 8. CDR3 coding DNA: TGTGCCAGCAGTGCCTGGGCTAGCGGGGGTGGCACAGATACGCAGTATTTT. Translating it yields CASSAWASGGGTDTQYF.

The CDR3 reads CASLGTGGSYGYTF. The CDR3 DNA reads as TGTGCCAGCTTGGGGACAGGGGGAAGCTATGGCTACACCTTC. The chain uses TRBV18 and TRBJ1-2, with 11 bases matching TRBD1. Trimming cost V 7 bases and J 4 bases; bases outside gene matches: 5. The CDR3 is made up of 14 amino acids. Germline V gene sequence: CDR1 KGHSH, CDR2 LQKENI.

The J gene is TRBJ2-7, the V gene TRBV18; 7 bases match TRBD1. The CDR3 totals 15 residues. Trimming at V came to 1 base and at J to 12 bases, leaving 15 bases not matched to a gene. Germline values: CDR1 KGHSH, CDR2 LQKENI. The CDR3: CASSPLGQLTVGLYF. The CDR3 coding sequence is TGTGCCAGCTCACCACTGGGACAGCTTACTGTCGGTCTGTACTTC.

The chain has TRBV4-2 and TRBJ1-5; D gene uncertain. The CDR3 runs to 17 residues. V shed 1 base and J shed 1 base, with 14 bases lying between them. CDR1 is LGHNA and CDR2 is YNFKEQ in the germline V gene. CDR3 region: CASSQATTELSNQPQHF. CDR3 DNA: TGTGCCAGCAGCCAAGCGACCACAGAGTTAAGCAATCAGCCCCAGCATTTT.

The CDR3 DNA reads as TGTGCCAGCAGTTACCTTGGAGATGAAAAACTGTTTTTT. Translating it yields CASSYLGDEKLFF. The chain couples TRBV6-6 to TRBJ1-4, with no clear D. The CDR3 has 13 residues. Trimming removed 2 bases from V and 6 bases from J, with 7 bases in between. Germline V lookup: CDR1 MNHNY, CDR2 SVGAGI (reference sequence).

The chain recombines TRBV10-1 with TRBJ1-1, with TRBD1 matching over 9 bases. The CDR3 covers 14 residues. Per germline, CDR1 WNHNN and CDR2 SYGVQD (reference sequence). The junction had 10 bases not matched to a gene; V was cut back by 6 bases and J by 8 bases. The CDR3: CASRDLPGQGEAFF. The DNA for the CDR3 is TGCGCCAGCAGGGACCTTCCGGGACAGGGCGAAGCTTTCTTT.